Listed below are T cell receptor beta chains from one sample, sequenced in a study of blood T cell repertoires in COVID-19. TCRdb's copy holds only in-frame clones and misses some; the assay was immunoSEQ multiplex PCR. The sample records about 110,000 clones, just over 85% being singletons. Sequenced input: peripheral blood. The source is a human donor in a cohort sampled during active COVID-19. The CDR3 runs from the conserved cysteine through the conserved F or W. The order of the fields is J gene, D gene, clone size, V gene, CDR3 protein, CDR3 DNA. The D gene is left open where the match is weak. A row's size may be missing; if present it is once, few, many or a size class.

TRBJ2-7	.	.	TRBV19	CASSPSGSDFYEQYF	TGTGCCAGTAGTCCCTCCGGTTCGGACTTTTACGAGCAGTACTTC
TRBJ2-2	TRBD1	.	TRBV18	CASSPRDRGANTGELFF	TGTGCCAGCTCACCACGGGACAGGGGCGCGAACACCGGGGAGCTGTTTTTT
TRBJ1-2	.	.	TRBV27	CASSPRGVGYTF	TGTGCCAGCAGTCCCCGCGGTGTTGGCTACACCTTC
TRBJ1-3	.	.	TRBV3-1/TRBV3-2	CASSPGGGQVGNTIYF	TGTGCCAGCAGCCCCGGGGGGGGGCAGGTTGGAAACACCATATATTTT
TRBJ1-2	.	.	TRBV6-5	CASKTTGFLGYGYTF	TGTGCCAGCAAGACAACAGGCTTCTTAGGCTATGGCTACACCTTC
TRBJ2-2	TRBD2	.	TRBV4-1	CASSRQTSGSAHGELFF	TGCGCCAGCAGCCGCCAGACTAGCGGGAGCGCTCACGGGGAGCTGTTTTTT
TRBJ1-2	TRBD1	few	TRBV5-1	CASSRTGDVFYGYTF	TGCGCCAGCAGTCGAACAGGGGACGTCTTCTATGGCTACACCTTC
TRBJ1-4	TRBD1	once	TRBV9	CASNRQGSEKLFF	TGTGCCAGCAACCGACAGGGTTCTGAAAAACTGTTTTTT
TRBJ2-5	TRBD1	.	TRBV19	CASSKGTGAAETQYF	TGTGCCAGTAGCAAAGGGACAGGGGCCGCCGAGACCCAGTACTTC
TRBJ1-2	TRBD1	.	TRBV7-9	CASSLGGQGEGYGYTF	TGTGCCAGCAGCTTAGGTGGACAGGGTGAGGGCTATGGCTACACCTTC
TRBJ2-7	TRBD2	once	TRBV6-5	CASRLAGAYEQYF	TGTGCCAGCAGGCTAGCGGGTGCCTACGAGCAGTACTTC
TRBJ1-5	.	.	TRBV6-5	CASTTSYSNQPQHF	TGTGCCAGCACCACGTCCTATAGCAATCAGCCCCAGCATTTT
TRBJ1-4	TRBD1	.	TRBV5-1	CASSPDRKTNEKLFF	TGCGCCAGCAGCCCGGACAGGAAAACTAATGAAAAACTGTTTTTT
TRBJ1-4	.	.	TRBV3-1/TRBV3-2	CASSQSPGSNEKLFF	TGTGCCAGCAGCCAATCCCCTGGCAGTAATGAAAAACTGTTTTTT
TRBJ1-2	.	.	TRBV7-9	CASSSPYGYTF	TGTGCCAGCAGCTCCCCATATGGCTACACCTTC
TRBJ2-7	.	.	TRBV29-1	CSVEQGAEQYF	TGCAGCGTTGAACAGGGCGCCGAGCAGTACTTC
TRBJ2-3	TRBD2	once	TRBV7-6	CASSNPSTSGRSGDTDTQYF	TGTGCCAGCAGCAACCCGTCGACTAGCGGGAGAAGTGGGGATACAGATACGCAGTATTTT
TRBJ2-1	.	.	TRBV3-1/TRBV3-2	CASSLRQDSYNEQFF	TGTGCCAGCAGCCTCAGGCAGGACTCCTACAATGAGCAGTTCTTC